This T cell receptor beta chain stems from a study of T cell responses to AZD1222 COVID-19 vaccine. Study summary: Pooling was applied to second doses at about 4 or about 12 weeks.

Here immunoSEQ multiplex PCR was the method, and the copy in TCRdb shows in-frame clones only, minus some. The repertoire holds 95,000 to 150,000 clones, with roughly 92% as singletons. Study findings and constraints: Females outnumbered males among donors, who were mostly white British; clonal diversity was possibly underestimated. The study sampled repertoires only after the peak T cell response. Only a handful of AZD1222 recipients, more than 5 in all, had baseline seropositivity.

This CDR3 has 13 residues. V was trimmed by 4 bases and J by 5 bases, leaving 11 bases between them. CDR1 is MRHNA, CDR2 SNTAGT, per germline. On this clone: Antigen specificity is unknown.

This clonotype originated in an adult in good health. J is TRBJ1-1 and V is TRBV6-4, with D tentatively TRBD1 (6 bases). The specimen was peripheral blood, collected on day 0 of AZD1222 vaccination. The CDR3 region is CASSGGAGTEAFF. CDR3 DNA: TGTGCCAGCAGTGGGGGGGCAGGGACTGAAGCTTTCTTT.